The text below deals with one T cell receptor (beta chain). The antigen is unknown. Produced via immunoSEQ multiplex PCR; TCRdb's table is partial and in-frame only. There are about 35,000 clones in the sample; roughly 93% occur only once, and 21% lies in the top ten. Germline V gives CDR1 PRHDT, CDR2 FYEKMQ (reference sequence). J lost 4 bases, V lost 8 bases, and 8 bases had no gene match. This CDR3 has 14 residues. These data are taken from a study of graft-versus-host responses after intestinal transplantation. Study observations and caveats: Patients with graft-donor T cell macrochimerism had high graft-versus-host to host-versus-graft clonal ratios in allografts. Some GvH clones were seen earlier in gut or blood, suggesting intestinal origin.

This chain uses TRBV13 with TRBJ2-7, with TRBD2 matching over 10 bases. This clonotype was sampled from a human donor who was the organ donor for an intestinal transplant. The specimen comprised unstimulated CD8+ T cells sorted from spleen or lymph node cells, sampled before transplant. CDR3 protein: CASGFRTSGYEQYF. The DNA for the CDR3 is TGTGCCAGCGGTTTTCGGACTAGCGGTTACGAGCAGTACTTC.